The TCR beta chain under discussion was sequenced for a study of cytomegalovirus exposure and HLA in healthy donors. For the study at large: A preliminary data release comprised around 85 million unique TCRs obtained from HLA-typed donors. Caucasian-associated ancestry cluster membership applied to approximately 84% of several hundred genotyped donors.

PCR used 60 Vbeta primers and 13 Jbeta primers. This table comes from immunoSEQ multiplex PCR, and its TCRdb copy is limited to in-frame clones, with some not included. Here the sample spans more than 250,000 clones, approximately 90% being singletons. V lost 2 bases to trimming and J lost 3 bases; unmatched junction nucleotides: 10. The germline V gene has CDR1 LNHNV and CDR2 YYDKDF (reference sequence). The CDR3 loop spans 16 amino acids. This clone was seen a handful of times. Its cognate antigen is unknown. Study observations and caveats: The productive fraction for most TCR beta V segments was about 90% or about 30% in an earlier analysis.

Sequencing was performed on PBMCs. The receptor was derived from a woman in her late teens or twenties in good health and CMV-seronegative. This chain joins TRBV15 and TRBJ2-7; TRBD2 matches 7 bases. The chain's CDR3 is CATSRSPGGGIYEQYF. The CDR3 DNA reads TGTGCCACCAGCAGAAGCCCTGGCGGGGGAATCTACGAGCAGTACTTC.